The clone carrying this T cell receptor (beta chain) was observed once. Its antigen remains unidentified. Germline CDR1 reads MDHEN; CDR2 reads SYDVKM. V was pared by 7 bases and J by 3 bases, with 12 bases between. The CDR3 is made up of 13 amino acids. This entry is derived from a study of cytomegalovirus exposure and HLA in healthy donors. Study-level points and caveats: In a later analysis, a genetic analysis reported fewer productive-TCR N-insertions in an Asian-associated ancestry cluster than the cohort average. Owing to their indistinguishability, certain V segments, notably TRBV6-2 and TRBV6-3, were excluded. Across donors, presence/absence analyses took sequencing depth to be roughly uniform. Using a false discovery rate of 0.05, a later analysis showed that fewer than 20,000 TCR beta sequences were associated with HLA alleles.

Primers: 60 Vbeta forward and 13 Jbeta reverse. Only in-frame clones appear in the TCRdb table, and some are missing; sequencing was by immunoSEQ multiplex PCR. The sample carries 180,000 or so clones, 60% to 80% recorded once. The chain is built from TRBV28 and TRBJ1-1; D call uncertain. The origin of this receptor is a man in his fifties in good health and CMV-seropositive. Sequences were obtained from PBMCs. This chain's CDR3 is CASTAEGHTEAFF. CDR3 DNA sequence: TGTGCCAGCACCGCCGAGGGCCACACTGAAGCTTTCTTT.